This is a list of T cell receptor beta chains from one sample in a study of T cell repertoires in cytomegalovirus infection. TCRdb processed the reads anew with MiXCR; each CDR3 protein has one entry. This table holds about 230,000 distinct CDR3 sequences, 5% to 8.5% found once. Sequencing was done on a sample of PBMCs. The receptors were gathered from a human donor in good health (CMV status not recorded). Some clones in this sample may be carry-over from other donors' samples. CDR3s include the opening cysteine and the closing phenylalanine or tryptophan. The D gene is left open where the match is weak. Clone size is given for some rows only: seen once, a few or many times, or a class if the clone is expanded.

clone size: many
J gene: TRBJ2-4
V gene: TRBV4-2
CDR3 length: 16
D gene: -
CDR3 DNA: TGTGCCAGCAGCCAAGGTTCAGTCTCGATCAAAAACATTCAGTACTTC
CDR3 protein: CASSQGSVSIKNIQYF

clone size: -
J gene: TRBJ2-7
V gene: TRBV30
CDR3 length: 18
D gene: TRBD2
CDR3 DNA: TGTGCCTGGAGTGTAAATAGCGGGGGGCGCCCGACAACCTACGAGCAGAACTTC
CDR3 protein: CAWSVNSGGRPTTYEQNF

clone size: many
J gene: TRBJ1-6
V gene: TRBV28
CDR3 length: 18
D gene: TRBD1
CDR3 DNA: TGTGCCAGCAGTTCGCCTCAACAGGGGGGTGCCTATAATTCACCCCTCCACTTT
CDR3 protein: CASSSPQQGGAYNSPLHF

clone size: many
J gene: TRBJ1-5
V gene: TRBV7-2
CDR3 length: 14
D gene: -
CDR3 DNA: TGTGCCAGCAGCTTAGCCGGGGCTAATCAGCCCCAGCATTTT
CDR3 protein: CASSLAGANQPQHF

clone size: few
J gene: TRBJ2-7
V gene: TRBV10-3
CDR3 length: 14
D gene: -
CDR3 DNA: TGTGCCATCGGGGACACGGGCCCCAACTACGAGCAGTACTTC
CDR3 protein: CAIGDTGPNYEQYF

clone size: many
J gene: TRBJ2-2
V gene: TRBV7-2
CDR3 length: 14
D gene: -
CDR3 DNA: TGTGCCAGCAGCTTGGCAGGGAACACCGGGGAGCTGTTTTTT
CDR3 protein: CASSLAGNTGELFF

clone size: many
J gene: TRBJ2-1
V gene: TRBV6-5
CDR3 length: 14
D gene: TRBD2
CDR3 DNA: TGTGCCAGCAGTAGAGCGGGGGCTCTCGGTGAGCAGTTCTTC
CDR3 protein: CASSRAGALGEQFF

clone size: many
J gene: TRBJ1-4
V gene: TRBV7-9
CDR3 length: 14
D gene: -
CDR3 DNA: TGTGCCAGCAGCTCGCTTGAATATAATGAAAAACTGTTTTTT
CDR3 protein: CASSSLEYNEKLFF

clone size: few
J gene: TRBJ2-4
V gene: TRBV25-1
CDR3 length: 15
D gene: TRBD2
CDR3 DNA: TGTGCCAGCAGTGAATCGCGGGGGAGGGAGAACATTCAGTACTTC
CDR3 protein: CASSESRGRENIQYF

clone size: many
J gene: TRBJ1-5
V gene: TRBV7-2
CDR3 length: 15
D gene: TRBD1
CDR3 DNA: TGTGCCAGCAGTTACAGGGGGCAGAGCAATCAGCCCCAGCATTTT
CDR3 protein: CASSYRGQSNQPQHF

clone size: many
J gene: TRBJ2-3
V gene: TRBV20-1
CDR3 length: 13
D gene: TRBD2
CDR3 DNA: TGCAGTGCAGGCGGGGGGTTCACAGATACGCAGTATTTT
CDR3 protein: CSAGGGFTDTQYF

clone size: many
J gene: TRBJ1-1
V gene: TRBV7-2
CDR3 length: 14
D gene: -
CDR3 DNA: TGTGCCAGCACCCCCACGAGGGGCGTGGCTGAAGCTTTCTTT
CDR3 protein: CASTPTRGVAEAFF

clone size: many
J gene: TRBJ2-3
V gene: TRBV6-2/TRBV6-3
CDR3 length: 16
D gene: -
CDR3 DNA: TGTGCCAGCAGTTACGGGGGGCATTCGGGCACAGATACGCAGTATTTT
CDR3 protein: CASSYGGHSGTDTQYF

clone size: many
J gene: TRBJ2-5
V gene: TRBV7-2
CDR3 length: 15
D gene: TRBD2
CDR3 DNA: TGTGCCAGCAGCCCTCGACTAGCGGGTGAAGAGACCCAGTACTTC
CDR3 protein: CASSPRLAGEETQYF

clone size: many
J gene: TRBJ1-5
V gene: TRBV10-3
CDR3 length: 14
D gene: -
CDR3 DNA: TGTGCCATCAATGAGGGGGGGAGCAATCAGCCCCAGCATTTT
CDR3 protein: CAINEGGSNQPQHF

clone size: many
J gene: TRBJ2-7
V gene: TRBV12-3/TRBV12-4
CDR3 length: 15
D gene: -
CDR3 DNA: TGTGCCAGCAGTTTAGCGCTGGGTCTCCGGGAGGAGCAGTACTTC
CDR3 protein: CASSLALGLREEQYF

clone size: -
J gene: TRBJ1-1
V gene: TRBV20-1
CDR3 length: 13
D gene: TRBD1
CDR3 DNA: TGCAGTGTACCGGGACAGGGGATGACTGAAGCTTTCTTT
CDR3 protein: CSVPGQGMTEAFF

clone size: few
J gene: TRBJ2-1
V gene: TRBV7-9
CDR3 length: 16
D gene: TRBD1
CDR3 DNA: TGTGCCAGCAGTCGTTCGGGACAGGGAGGATACAATGAGCAGTTCTTC
CDR3 protein: CASSRSGQGGYNEQFF

clone size: many
J gene: TRBJ2-1
V gene: TRBV9
CDR3 length: 21
D gene: -
CDR3 DNA: TGTGCCAGCAGCACCCACCAATGGGGGGGGGGGACATCAAGCTCCTACAATGAGCAGTTCTTC
CDR3 protein: CASSTHQWGGGTSSSYNEQFF

clone size: many
J gene: TRBJ2-3
V gene: TRBV5-6
CDR3 length: 12
D gene: -
CDR3 DNA: TGTGCCAGCAGCATATTTGGAGATACGCAGTATTTT
CDR3 protein: CASSIFGDTQYF

clone size: many
J gene: TRBJ2-3
V gene: TRBV6-6
CDR3 length: 16
D gene: TRBD1
CDR3 DNA: TGTGCCAGCATCCTCCGCCCGGGACAGGGCCCAGATACGCAGTATTTT
CDR3 protein: CASILRPGQGPDTQYF

clone size: many
J gene: TRBJ1-5
V gene: TRBV6-4
CDR3 length: 15
D gene: TRBD1
CDR3 DNA: TGTGCCAGCAGTGAACGCCGGGACAGGGATCAGCCCCAGCATTTT
CDR3 protein: CASSERRDRDQPQHF

clone size: -
J gene: TRBJ1-5
V gene: TRBV20-1
CDR3 length: 15
D gene: -
CDR3 DNA: TGCAGTGCTTATCCCCCCCGGGCCGTCTCGTGGGCCCAGCATTTT
CDR3 protein: CSAYPPRAVSWAQHF

clone size: many
J gene: TRBJ2-2
V gene: TRBV12-5
CDR3 length: 15
D gene: -
CDR3 DNA: TGTGCTAGTGCTTTGACAAGAAATAACACCGGGGAGCTGTTTTTT
CDR3 protein: CASALTRNNTGELFF

clone size: many
J gene: TRBJ2-3
V gene: TRBV20-1
CDR3 length: 13
D gene: -
CDR3 DNA: TGCAGTGCCAGTCCCATGCGCACAGATACGCAGTATTTT
CDR3 protein: CSASPMRTDTQYF

clone size: many
J gene: TRBJ2-5
V gene: TRBV28
CDR3 length: 13
D gene: TRBD2
CDR3 DNA: TGTGCCAGCAGTTCGGGGGGGGAAAGAGCCCAGTACTTC
CDR3 protein: CASSSGGERAQYF

clone size: -
J gene: TRBJ1-2
V gene: TRBV20-1
CDR3 length: 10
D gene: -
CDR3 DNA: TGCAGTGCGAAGGAGGGAGGCTACACCTTC
CDR3 protein: CSAKEGGYTF

clone size: many
J gene: TRBJ2-7
V gene: TRBV7-2
CDR3 length: 12
D gene: -
CDR3 DNA: TGTGCCAGCTCCCTAGTAGGCTACGAGCAGTACTTC
CDR3 protein: CASSLVGYEQYF

clone size: few
J gene: TRBJ1-4
V gene: TRBV20-1
CDR3 length: 14
D gene: -
CDR3 DNA: TGCAGTGCTGGCCGGGGACAAGGAGGGGAAAAACTGTTTTTT
CDR3 protein: CSAGRGQGGEKLFF

clone size: many
J gene: TRBJ1-1
V gene: TRBV10-3
CDR3 length: 17
D gene: -
CDR3 DNA: TGTGCCATCAGTGAGTCGCCAGGGCGGATTTTGAACACTGAAGCTTTCTTT
CDR3 protein: CAISESPGRILNTEAFF

clone size: many
J gene: TRBJ1-5
V gene: TRBV28
CDR3 length: 17
D gene: -
CDR3 DNA: TGTGCCAGCAGTTCCCTCCGGCAGGGCAGGAGTAATCAGCCCCAGCATTTT
CDR3 protein: CASSSLRQGRSNQPQHF

clone size: many
J gene: TRBJ1-2
V gene: TRBV12-3/TRBV12-4
CDR3 length: 13
D gene: TRBD1
CDR3 DNA: TGTGCCAGCAGTACGAGACAGGGGAGTGGCTACACCTTC
CDR3 protein: CASSTRQGSGYTF

clone size: -
J gene: TRBJ1-1
V gene: TRBV30
CDR3 length: 13
D gene: -
CDR3 DNA: TGTGCCTGGAGACCGGGATCTTACACTGAAGCTTTCTTT
CDR3 protein: CAWRPGSYTEAFF

clone size: few
J gene: TRBJ2-1
V gene: TRBV4-3
CDR3 length: 16
D gene: -
CDR3 DNA: TGCGCCAGCAGCCAAGATAAATCGGGGGTTGGCAATGAGCAGTTCTTC
CDR3 protein: CASSQDKSGVGNEQFF

clone size: many
J gene: TRBJ2-7
V gene: TRBV29-1
CDR3 length: 12
D gene: -
CDR3 DNA: TGCAGCGTTGTCTCAGGACTTCACGAGCAGTACTTC
CDR3 protein: CSVVSGLHEQYF

clone size: many
J gene: TRBJ1-2
V gene: TRBV29-1
CDR3 length: 11
D gene: -
CDR3 DNA: TGCAGCGTTGGACAGGTGTATGGCTACACCTTC
CDR3 protein: CSVGQVYGYTF

clone size: few
J gene: TRBJ2-7
V gene: TRBV28
CDR3 length: 15
D gene: TRBD1
CDR3 DNA: TGTGCCAGCAGTTTAGGGGGGACAGGGGGCACCGAGCAGTACTTC
CDR3 protein: CASSLGGTGGTEQYF

clone size: many
J gene: TRBJ2-2
V gene: TRBV29-1
CDR3 length: 15
D gene: -
CDR3 DNA: TGCAGCGCCGCGCAGGGACCTACGAACACCGGGGAGCTGTTTTTT
CDR3 protein: CSAAQGPTNTGELFF

clone size: -
J gene: TRBJ2-5
V gene: TRBV20-1
CDR3 length: 15
D gene: -
CDR3 DNA: TGCAGTGCTAGTCCCCTAGGACGGCTACAAGAGACCCAGTACTTC
CDR3 protein: CSASPLGRLQETQYF

clone size: many
J gene: TRBJ1-2
V gene: TRBV12-3/TRBV12-4
CDR3 length: 15
D gene: TRBD1
CDR3 DNA: TGTGCCAGCAGTTTAGGGCAGGGGGCGACCTATGGCTACACCTTC
CDR3 protein: CASSLGQGATYGYTF

clone size: many
J gene: TRBJ2-5
V gene: TRBV7-2
CDR3 length: 15
D gene: -
CDR3 DNA: TGTGCCAGCAGCCTCCAGACAGACCATCAAGAGACCCAGTACTTC
CDR3 protein: CASSLQTDHQETQYF

clone size: many
J gene: TRBJ1-1
V gene: TRBV11-1
CDR3 length: 14
D gene: -
CDR3 DNA: TGTGCCAGCAGCTTAAGGGACGGTAACACTGAAGCTTTCTTT
CDR3 protein: CASSLRDGNTEAFF

clone size: few
J gene: TRBJ2-1
V gene: TRBV29-1
CDR3 length: 9
D gene: -
CDR3 DNA: TGCAGCGGAGGGGATGAGCAGTTCTTC
CDR3 protein: CSGGDEQFF

clone size: many
J gene: TRBJ2-7
V gene: TRBV7-2
CDR3 length: 16
D gene: TRBD1
CDR3 DNA: TGTGCCAGCAGCTCTTTAAGACAGGGGAATTCCTACGAGCAGTACTTC
CDR3 protein: CASSSLRQGNSYEQYF

clone size: -
J gene: TRBJ2-3
V gene: TRBV2
CDR3 length: 14
D gene: -
CDR3 DNA: TGTGCCAGCAGTGTGGAAGCGGGCACAGATACGCAGTATTTT
CDR3 protein: CASSVEAGTDTQYF

clone size: -
J gene: TRBJ2-5
V gene: TRBV5-5
CDR3 length: 15
D gene: -
CDR3 DNA: TGTGCCAGCAGCTTGCGGTTGACAGGACAAGAGACCCAGTACTTC
CDR3 protein: CASSLRLTGQETQYF

clone size: -
J gene: TRBJ2-2
V gene: TRBV5-4
CDR3 length: 15
D gene: TRBD2
CDR3 DNA: TGTGCCAGCAGCTGGGGGACTAGCAGAACCGGGGAGCTGTTTTTT
CDR3 protein: CASSWGTSRTGELFF

clone size: many
J gene: TRBJ2-6
V gene: TRBV10-3
CDR3 length: 15
D gene: TRBD1
CDR3 DNA: TGTGCCATCAGCCGGACAGGGGCTGGGGCCAACGTCCTGACTTTC
CDR3 protein: CAISRTGAGANVLTF

clone size: many
J gene: TRBJ2-1
V gene: TRBV4-2
CDR3 length: 12
D gene: -
CDR3 DNA: TGTGCCAGCAGCCAAACTAGCAATGAGCAGTTCTTC
CDR3 protein: CASSQTSNEQFF

clone size: many
J gene: TRBJ1-2
V gene: TRBV28
CDR3 length: 16
D gene: -
CDR3 DNA: TGTGCCAGCAGTTCCTTATACGACAGAGGTAACTATGGCTACACCTTC
CDR3 protein: CASSSLYDRGNYGYTF

clone size: many
J gene: TRBJ2-7
V gene: TRBV28
CDR3 length: 13
D gene: -
CDR3 DNA: TGTGCCAGCAGCCCCACTAGCTCCTACGAGCAGTACTTC
CDR3 protein: CASSPTSSYEQYF

clone size: -
J gene: TRBJ1-3
V gene: TRBV29-1
CDR3 length: 13
D gene: -
CDR3 DNA: TGCAGCGCCCGCAGGGCCTCTGGAAACACCATATATTTT
CDR3 protein: CSARRASGNTIYF

clone size: -
J gene: TRBJ2-3
V gene: TRBV29-1
CDR3 length: 13
D gene: TRBD2
CDR3 DNA: TGCAGCGTTGTGGGACTAGGTACAGATACGCAGTATTTT
CDR3 protein: CSVVGLGTDTQYF

clone size: many
J gene: TRBJ1-2
V gene: TRBV7-2
CDR3 length: 14
D gene: -
CDR3 DNA: TGTGCCAGCAGCTTTTCCAGGGTGGACTATGGCTACACCTTC
CDR3 protein: CASSFSRVDYGYTF

clone size: many
J gene: TRBJ1-2
V gene: TRBV6-1
CDR3 length: 13
D gene: -
CDR3 DNA: TGTGCCAGCAGTAACACAGGGAGCTATGGCTACACCTTC
CDR3 protein: CASSNTGSYGYTF

clone size: many
J gene: TRBJ2-1
V gene: TRBV11-3
CDR3 length: 18
D gene: TRBD2
CDR3 DNA: TGTGCCAGCAGCTTAGGTACTAGCGGGGGGGGCTCCTACAATGAGCAGTTCTTC
CDR3 protein: CASSLGTSGGGSYNEQFF

clone size: many
J gene: TRBJ1-5
V gene: TRBV12-3/TRBV12-4
CDR3 length: 17
D gene: -
CDR3 DNA: TGTGCCAGCAGTTTAATGATGGGGGACGGAAGCAATCAGCCCCAGCATTTT
CDR3 protein: CASSLMMGDGSNQPQHF

clone size: many
J gene: TRBJ2-5
V gene: TRBV28
CDR3 length: 21
D gene: TRBD1
CDR3 DNA: TGTGCCAGCAGCTTTCCCCGGCAATCAAACAAGGACAGGGGATTTTTAGAGACCCAGTACTTC
CDR3 protein: CASSFPRQSNKDRGFLETQYF

clone size: many
J gene: TRBJ2-7
V gene: TRBV20-1
CDR3 length: 13
D gene: -
CDR3 DNA: TGCAGTGCTAGAGATCCCCCCGACGCTCAGCAGTACTTC
CDR3 protein: CSARDPPDAQQYF